Below, 21 T cell receptor beta chains from the same sample are listed, as sequenced in a study of CD8+ T cells in alopecia areata. Extracted RNA was reverse transcribed, and the resulting cDNA served as sequencing template. Assay used: immunoSEQ multiplex PCR; TCRdb lists only in-frame clones, some missing. Among under 250,000 clones listed, about 56% were seen once. The sample comprised CD8+ T cells sorted from blood. The receptor set was obtained from a human donor in good health.

This rearrangement joins TRBV4-2 to TRBJ2-1; D unclear. The V end lost 4 bases, the J end lost 10 bases, and 11 bases lay between the germline ends. In germline, CDR1 is LGHNA, CDR2 YNFKEQ. The CDR3 runs 12 residues. DNA for the CDR3: TGTGCCAGCAGCCCCCCTAGTGGGGAGCAGTTCTTC. This encodes CASSPPSGEQFF.

The chain couples TRBV5-1 to TRBJ1-1; 7 bases line up with TRBD1. This CDR3 contains 11 residues. J gave up 7 bases and V 5 bases, and 2 bases lay outside the gene matches. CDR1 and CDR2 (germline): SGHRS, YFSETQ. CDR3 loop: CASRQGYEAFF. The CDR3 DNA reads as TGCGCCAGCAGACAGGGGTATGAAGCTTTCTTT.

The genes are TRBV29-1 and TRBJ1-2; D possibly corresponds to TRBD1 (6 bases). Germline lookup yields CDR1 SQVTM and CDR2 ANQGSEA. The CDR3 loop spans 13 amino acids. Trimming shortened V by 7 bases and J by 8 bases, and 20 bases separated the two germline ends. The CDR3: CSARLRGGAGYTF. In DNA, the CDR3 is TGCAGCGCGCGGCTAAGGGGGGGCGCGGGCTACACCTTC.

The V and J genes are TRBV11-2 and TRBJ2-2; perhaps TRBD2 as D (5 bases). V was trimmed by 5 bases and J by 4 bases, leaving 11 bases between them. Germline CDR1 is SGHAT and CDR2 is FQNNGV. The CDR3 contains 14 residues. The CDR3 loop reads CASSLRAGTGELFF. Here the CDR3 DNA reads TGTGCCAGCAGCCTGCGGGCAGGCACCGGGGAGCTGTTTTTT.

This clone appeared a few times. V and J are TRBV21-1 and TRBJ2-7; the table assigns TRBD2, which was not confirmed against the DNA. TRBV21-1 counts as a pseudogene. The CDR3 extends over 12 amino acids. The DNA of the CDR3 is TGTGCACTTAACGGGTTGCACTACGAGCAGTACTTC. Its translation: CALNGLHYEQYF.

The chain carries TRBV30 and TRBJ1-4; no firm D call. CDR1 GTSNPN and CDR2 SVGIG come from the germline V gene (reference sequence). The V gene lost 1 base and the J gene lost 5 bases, with 8 bases spanning the gap. This CDR3 is 13 amino acids long. Here the CDR3 reads CAWSEVRNEKLFF. CDR3 nucleotide sequence: TGTGCCTGGAGTGAGGTCCGAAATGAAAAACTGTTTTTT.

CDR3 in amino acids: CASSVGQGRYTGELFF. The CDR3 nucleotides are TGTGCCAGCAGCGTGGGACAGGGCAGGTACACCGGGGAGCTGTTTTTT. This chain connects TRBV5-6 to TRBJ2-2; 9 bases are a match to TRBD1. Per germline, CDR1 SGHDT and CDR2 YYEEEE. V shed 4 bases, J shed 3 bases, and the junction held 7 bases outside the gene matches. The length of the CDR3 is 16 residues.

This clone has more than one count but fewer than ten. The chain couples TRBV15 to TRBJ2-7; possibly TRBD2 for D (6 bases). This CDR3 has 15 residues. V gave up 0 bases and J gave up 2 bases, with 11 bases separating them. The germline V gene encodes CDR1 LNHNV and CDR2 YYDKDF (reference sequence). The CDR3 DNA follows: TGTGCCACCAGCAGAGATCAGGAGGGTACCTACGAGCAGTACTTC. Its translation: CATSRDQEGTYEQYF.

The chain uses TRBV27 and TRBJ1-5; D not certain. CDR1 and CDR2 from the germline V gene are MNHEY and SMNVEV (reference sequence). The CDR3 consists of 11 residues. V was clipped by 3 bases and J by 7 bases, with 4 bases between them. The CDR3 sequence is CASSFGQPQHF. CDR3 coding DNA: TGTGCCAGCAGTTTTGGCCAGCCCCAGCATTTT.

This chain links TRBV5-6 with TRBJ1-3; 9 nucleotides agree with TRBD1. This CDR3 spans 15 amino acids. Germline V lookup: CDR1 SGHDT, CDR2 YYEEEE. The trim removed 4 bases at V and 5 bases at J, leaving 7 bases unmatched. The CDR3: CASSRPGQGRNTIYF. The CDR3 nucleotides are TGTGCCAGCAGCCGCCCGGGACAGGGACGAAACACCATATATTTT.

The rearrangement links TRBV5-1 to TRBJ1-5, with 9 nucleotides matching TRBD1. Trimming removed 0 bases from V and 6 bases from J; junction bases left unmatched: 7. The CDR3 contains 16 residues. Germline V gives CDR1 SGHRS, CDR2 YFSETQ. CDR3 in amino acids: CASSLGTGGAGQPQHF. In nucleotides, the CDR3 is TGCGCCAGCAGCTTGGGTACAGGGGGCGCCGGTCAGCCCCAGCATTTT.

This sequence joins TRBV4-1 and TRBJ1-1; D ambiguous. CDR3 size: 13 residues. In germline, CDR1 is MGHRA, CDR2 YSYEKL. Deletions cut 5 bases from V and 1 base from J, with 8 bases between. The CDR3 spells CASSGGQNTEAFF. The CDR3 DNA reads as TGCGCCAGCAGCGGAGGCCAGAACACTGAAGCTTTCTTT.

A single count supports this clone. The chain links TRBV27 to TRBJ1-5; D gene uncertain. The CDR3 extends over 14 amino acids. V lost 6 bases and J lost 2, with 11 bases in between. Germline lookup yields CDR1 MNHEY and CDR2 SMNVEV (reference sequence). Here the CDR3 reads CASRPVEGNQPQHF. For the CDR3, the DNA is TGTGCCAGCAGACCCGTGGAGGGCAATCAGCCCCAGCATTTT.

This clone was recorded once. The chain combines TRBV7-9 with TRBJ1-2; 7 bases are a match to TRBD1. The trim removed 4 bases at V and 7 bases at J, leaving 6 bases unmatched. The CDR3 is made up of 13 amino acids. The germline V gene encodes CDR1 SEHNR and CDR2 FQNEAQ (reference sequence). CDR3 loop: CASSSGQEIGYTF. Written as DNA, the CDR3 is TGTGCCAGCAGCTCCGGACAGGAGATTGGCTACACCTTC.

The V gene is TRBV29-1, the J gene TRBJ2-5; possibly TRBD1 or TRBD2 for D (5 bases each). The germline CDR1 and CDR2 sequences are SQVTM and ANQGSEA. The CDR3 covers 14 residues. V gave up 7 bases and J gave up 4 bases, with 19 bases separating them. In nucleotides, the CDR3 is TGCAGCGCCCGACGGGGAGTTGGGGGAGAGACCCAGTACTTC. Translated, it gives CSARRGVGGETQYF.

The chain uses TRBV4-1 and TRBJ2-5, with 10 bases matching TRBD2. The V and J ends lost 4 bases and 2 bases, in that order; junction bases with no gene match: 4. Germline V gene lookup returns CDR1 MGHRA and CDR2 YSYEKL. The CDR3 spans 15 residues. CDR3 bases: TGCGCCAGCAGCCGAGGACTAGCGGCACAAGAGACCCAGTACTTC. This gives the protein CASSRGLAAQETQYF.

This clone was recorded only once. V is TRBV4-1 and J is TRBJ2-1; D gene unclear. The V gene's germline CDR1 is MGHRA and CDR2 YSYEKL. The length of the CDR3 is 15 residues. V was shortened by 0 bases and J by 4 bases, with 10 bases between the two germline ends. CDR3 DNA sequence: TGCGCCAGCAGCCAAGATTATGTCTATTACAATGAGCAGTTCTTC. Translation gives CASSQDYVYYNEQFF.

The chain couples TRBV20-1 to TRBJ2-2; D is unresolved. V was cut by 4 bases and J by 5 bases, with 5 bases left in between. Germline CDR1 is DFQATT and CDR2 is SNEGSKA (reference sequence). The CDR3 runs 11 residues. The CDR3 bases are TGCAGTGCTACGCGTACCGGGGAGCTGTTTTTT. Translation gives CSATRTGELFF.

This chain connects TRBV18 to TRBJ1-2, with 8 positions matching TRBD1. Trimming at V came to 3 bases and at J to 2 bases, leaving 8 bases not matched to a gene. Germline values: CDR1 KGHSH, CDR2 LQKENI. CDR3 length: 16 amino acids. The CDR3 protein is CASSPNSGTGNYGYTF. DNA for the CDR3: TGTGCCAGCTCACCGAATTCCGGGACAGGAAACTATGGCTACACCTTC.

This chain joins TRBV27 and TRBJ2-7; tentatively, D is TRBD1 (6 bases). V shed 3 bases and J shed 3 bases, with 12 bases lying between them. Per the germline V gene, CDR1 is MNHEY and CDR2 is SMNVEV (reference sequence). The CDR3 covers 14 residues. The CDR3 region is CASSLARTDYEQYF. CDR3 DNA: TGTGCCAGCAGTTTGGCCAGGACAGACTACGAGCAGTACTTC.

This sequence joins TRBV5-4 and TRBJ2-7; tentatively, D is TRBD1 or TRBD2 (7 bases each). The CDR3 has 14 amino acids. The V and J ends lost 2 bases and 9 bases respectively, with 18 bases between them. Germline V gives CDR1 SGHNT, CDR2 YYREEE (reference sequence). The CDR3 DNA reads as TGTGCCAGCAGCTTCTCAGGGGGGGTTCATGGGCAGTACTTC. Protein product: CASSFSGGVHGQYF.